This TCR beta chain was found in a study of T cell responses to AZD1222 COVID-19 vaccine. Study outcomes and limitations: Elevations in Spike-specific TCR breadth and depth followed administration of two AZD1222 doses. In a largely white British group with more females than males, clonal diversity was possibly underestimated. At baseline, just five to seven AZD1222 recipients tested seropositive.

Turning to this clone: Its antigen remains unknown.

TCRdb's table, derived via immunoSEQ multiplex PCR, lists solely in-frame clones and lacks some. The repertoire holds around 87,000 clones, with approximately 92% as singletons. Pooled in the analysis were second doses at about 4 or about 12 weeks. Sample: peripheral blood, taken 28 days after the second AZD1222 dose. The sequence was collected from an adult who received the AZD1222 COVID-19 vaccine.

This CDR3 is CASSFSGGWNEKLFF. The CDR3 region has the DNA TGTGCCAGCAGCTTTTCAGGGGGCTGGAATGAAAAACTGTTTTTT. The rearrangement joins TRBV7-2 to TRBJ1-4; 8 bases fit TRBD1. V was pared by 3 bases and J by 5 bases, with 5 bases of the junction left unmatched. The CDR3 runs to 15 residues. Per the germline V gene, CDR1 is SGHTA and CDR2 is FQGNSA.